These 22 T cell receptor beta chains were all obtained from the same sample, sequenced in a study of blood T cell repertoires in COVID-19. Profiling relied on immunoSEQ multiplex PCR, and the TCRdb table lists in-frame clones only, not all of them. The sample has about 100,000 clones; roughly 84% are singletons. The source material was peripheral blood. All receptors come from a woman aged 55 to 70 in a cohort sampled during active or convalescent COVID-19.

This chain joins TRBV9 and TRBJ1-1; D remains unclear. Germline CDR1 SGDLS, CDR2 YYNGEE. The CDR3 sequence is 13 residues long. Trimming shortened V by 0 bases and J by 3 bases, and 6 bases separated the two germline ends. The CDR3 region is CASSVDRDTEAFF. Here the CDR3 DNA reads TGTGCCAGCAGCGTAGACCGGGACACTGAAGCTTTCTTT.

This CDR3 is CASSMQGFEDGYTF. DNA for the CDR3: TGTGCCAGTAGTATGCAGGGGTTCGAAGATGGCTACACCTTC. The chain couples TRBV19 to TRBJ1-2, with D perhaps matching TRBD1 (6 bases). V lost 3 bases and J 6 bases, leaving 14 bases between the germline ends. The CDR3 has 14 residues. Germline lookup yields CDR1 LNHDA and CDR2 SQIVND (reference sequence).

The gene calls are TRBV24-1 and TRBJ2-2; possible D gene TRBD1, 6 bases. Germline V gene data show CDR1 as KGHDR and CDR2 as SFDVKD. Trimming took off 5 bases at V and 0 bases at J, with 12 bases between the two ends. This CDR3 comprises 16 residues. This chain's CDR3 is CATSAPGTPNTGELFF. As DNA, the CDR3 is TGTGCCACCAGTGCCCCAGGGACACCGAACACCGGGGAGCTGTTTTTT.

The chain joins TRBV30 to TRBJ2-1, with D perhaps matching TRBD1 (5 bases). With 2 bases removed from V and 6 bases from J, the gap between germline ends came to 8 bases. The CDR3 runs 12 residues. Germline V gene sequence: CDR1 GTSNPN, CDR2 SVGIG (reference sequence). CDR3: CAWSLQGNEQFF. CDR3 in DNA: TGTGCCTGGAGTTTGCAGGGCAATGAGCAGTTCTTC.

This chain uses TRBV5-1 with TRBJ1-1, with D possibly being TRBD1 (5 bases). V was cut by 0 bases and J by 3 bases, with 12 bases left in between. Germline assignment: CDR1 SGHRS and CDR2 YFSETQ. This CDR3 is 15 amino acids long. DNA for the CDR3: TGCGCCAGCAGCTTGGCCGCAGGGAGGGACACTGAAGCTTTCTTT. Translation: CASSLAAGRDTEAFF.

The chain couples TRBV20-1 to TRBJ2-5; TRBD2 aligns across 9 bases. The ends lost 3 bases at V and 4 bases at J; junction bases unmatched: 15. Germline V gives CDR1 DFQATT, CDR2 SNEGSKA (reference sequence). This CDR3 is 17 amino acids long. DNA for the CDR3: TGCAGTGCTAGTCGCAGCGGCGGGGGGGCTTTCGGAGAGACCCAGTACTTC. It encodes CSASRSGGGAFGETQYF.

This sequence joins TRBV5-1 and TRBJ2-1; 9 bases are a match to TRBD1. With 4 bases clipped from V and 7 bases from J, the junction kept 9 bases outside the gene matches. Germline V CDR1 and CDR2: SGHRS, YFSETQ. CDR3 length: 15 amino acids. The CDR3 loop reads CASSTGTGIGNEQFF. In nucleotides, the CDR3 is TGCGCCAGCAGCACCGGGACAGGGATAGGGAATGAGCAGTTCTTC.

Of note for this clone: A read error may produce the germline difference seen at one junction end. The chain is built from TRBV10-2 and TRBJ2-5, with 9 bases identical to TRBD2. The CDR3 length is 16 residues. CDR1 is WSHSY, CDR2 SAAADI, per germline. CDR3 amino acids: CANSESLAGGVETQYF. Written as DNA, the CDR3 is TGCGCCAACAGTGAATCTTTGGCGGGGGGGGTGGAGACCCAGTACTTC.

V and J are TRBV4-2 and TRBJ1-5; D gene ambiguous. V lost 1 base and J 7 bases, leaving 14 bases between the germline ends. Germline V gives CDR1 LGHNA, CDR2 YNFKEQ. This CDR3 is built from 15 residues. Here the CDR3 reads CASSQGLERGQPQHF. Here the CDR3 DNA reads TGTGCCAGCAGCCAAGGTCTGGAGCGAGGACAGCCCCAGCATTTT.

The J gene is TRBJ1-5, the V gene TRBV27; TRBD1 agrees at 9 bases. The V segment lost 10 bases and the J segment 6 bases; nucleotides outside the gene matches: 13. Looked up from germline, CDR1 is MNHEY and CDR2 is SMNVEV (reference sequence). The CDR3 spans 15 residues. The CDR3 loop reads CATRPGQGWSQPQHF. As DNA, the CDR3 is TGTGCCACCAGACCGGGACAGGGATGGAGTCAGCCCCAGCATTTT.

This chain uses TRBV3-1 (or the pseudogene TRBV3-2) with TRBJ2-1; TRBD1 matches 9 bases. The CDR3 consists of 15 residues. Per germline, CDR1 LGHDT and CDR2 YNNKEL (reference sequence). Germline trimming cut 1 base from V and 7 bases from J; bases unmatched to any gene: 5. Here the CDR3 reads CASSQADRGGNEQFF. DNA of the CDR3: TGTGCCAGCAGCCAAGCGGACAGGGGAGGGAATGAGCAGTTCTTC.

This CDR3 reads CASSQGTITDTQYF. CDR3 coding DNA: TGTGCCAGCAGCCAAGGGACTATCACAGATACGCAGTATTTT. The chain has TRBV4-2 and TRBJ2-3; a possible D gene is TRBD2 (6 bases). Germline loops: CDR1 LGHNA, CDR2 YNFKEQ. The CDR3 is 14 residues long. V dropped 1 base and J dropped 2 bases, with 7 bases sitting between them.

This chain links TRBV29-1 with TRBJ2-7, with a tentative D call TRBD1 (7 bases). This CDR3 comprises 14 residues. Germline CDR1 is SQVTM and CDR2 is ANQGSEA. V was pared by 3 bases and J by 7 bases, with 19 bases between. The CDR3 spells CSVEVSKGAGEQYF. The CDR3 nucleotides are TGCAGCGTTGAGGTTTCGAAGGGGGCGGGGGAGCAGTACTTC.

The chain joins TRBV10-3 to TRBJ2-7; D remains ambiguous. The CDR3 has 14 amino acids. With 3 bases removed from V and 3 bases from J, the gap between germline ends came to 12 bases. Germline V lookup: CDR1 ENHRY, CDR2 SYGVKD. For the CDR3, the DNA is TGTGCCATCAGTGATCGTAGCAGTAACTACGAGCAGTACTTC. It encodes CAISDRSSNYEQYF.

This clone was recorded only once. The chain joins TRBV7-9 to TRBJ1-1; 7 nucleotides match TRBD1. The CDR3 length is 15 residues. Germline V CDR1 and CDR2: SEHNR, FQNEAQ (reference sequence). V gave up 0 bases and J gave up 4 bases; unmatched junction bases: 5. CDR3 in amino acids: CASSLAQGVRTEAFF. CDR3 nucleotides: TGTGCCAGCAGCTTAGCTCAGGGGGTACGCACTGAAGCTTTCTTT.

The rearrangement links TRBV7-9 to TRBJ1-2; 9 nucleotides line up with TRBD1. Trimming took 5 bases from V and 2 from J; bases not matched to a gene: 9. Germline V gene lookup returns CDR1 SEHNR and CDR2 FQNEAQ (reference sequence). The CDR3 has 16 residues. DNA of the CDR3: TGTGCCAGCAGCCCCGGGGGGGGACAGGGAAACTATGGCTACACCTTC. Translation gives CASSPGGGQGNYGYTF.

V gene TRBV6-5 combines with J gene TRBJ1-5; perhaps TRBD1 as D (5 bases). The V end lost 5 bases, the J end lost 6 bases, and 8 bases lay between the germline ends. Germline CDR1 and CDR2: MNHEY and SVGAGI. CDR3 length equals 12 residues. CDR3 coding DNA: TGTGCCAGCAGTCGTAGGGGTCAGCCCCAGCATTTT. Encoded protein: CASSRRGQPQHF.

This clone occurred once. The chain joins TRBV5-4 to TRBJ2-1; weak D call: TRBD2 (5 bases). Trimming stripped 6 bases from V and 3 bases from J, with 13 bases between. The CDR3 runs to 14 residues. Germline CDR1 SGHNT, CDR2 YYREEE (reference sequence). CDR3 sequence: CASKTAGNYNEQFF. The CDR3 nucleotides are TGTGCCAGCAAAACAGCCGGGAACTACAATGAGCAGTTCTTC.

The V and J genes are TRBV5-1 and TRBJ1-4; 9 bases are shared with TRBD1. With 4 bases clipped from V and 8 bases from J, the junction kept 6 bases outside the gene matches. The germline V gene encodes CDR1 SGHRS and CDR2 YFSETQ. The CDR3 spans 14 residues. The chain's CDR3 is CASSGGTGHEKLFF. The CDR3, as DNA: TGCGCCAGCAGCGGCGGGACAGGGCACGAAAAACTGTTTTTT.

The genes are TRBV4-1 and TRBJ1-6, with 7 bases fitting TRBD1. Germline V gene sequence: CDR1 MGHRA, CDR2 YSYEKL. The length of the CDR3 is 15 residues. J was trimmed by 10 bases and V by 0 bases; bases with no gene match: 6. The CDR3 DNA follows: TGCGCCAGCAGCCAAGAGATAGGGGGCGGCTCACCCCTCCACTTT. This sequence encodes CASSQEIGGGSPLHF.

The chain uses TRBV2 and TRBJ1-5; 11 bases align to TRBD1. Losses at the gene ends were 6 bases for V and 4 bases for J; bases not matched to a gene: 2. CDR1 is SNHLY, CDR2 FYNNEI, per germline. CDR3 size: 14 residues. The CDR3 sequence: CASSGTGGNQPQHF. In DNA, the CDR3 is TGTGCCAGCAGCGGGACAGGGGGAAATCAGCCCCAGCATTTT.

V is TRBV5-4 and J is TRBJ2-2; 12 nucleotides line up with TRBD2. CDR1 and CDR2 from the germline V gene are SGHNT and YYREEE (reference sequence). This CDR3 region has 17 residues. V lost 0 bases, J lost 5 bases, and 5 bases stayed unmatched. The CDR3 loop reads CASSLAGLAGGTGELFF. In DNA form, the CDR3 reads TGTGCCAGCAGCTTGGCTGGTCTAGCGGGAGGGACCGGGGAGCTGTTTTTT.